Following are 32 T cell receptor beta chains from one sample sequenced in a study of T-cell memory formation after mild COVID-19. TCRdb analysed the 5' RACE reads with MiXCR anew, one entry per CDR3 protein. This sample yields 300,000 to 350,000 distinct CDR3 sequences, of which more than 13% are seen a single time; about 21% belongs to the top ten. Sequencing was done on a sample of PBMCs or a T cell subset sorted from them (not recorded which). These receptors were taken from a man aged 18 to 30 who had mild COVID-19 (a few samples of this study predate the infection). Cell type and time point are not known.

DNA for the CDR3: TGTGCCAGCAGCTTGGGGCTGGGGTGGGACGCAGATACGCAGTATTTT. Its translation: CASSLGLGWDADTQYF. The rearrangement uses TRBV11-2 and TRBJ2-3, with D possibly called TRBD1 or TRBD2 (5 bases each). V gave up 3 bases and J gave up 4 bases, with 17 bases separating them. The CDR3 has 16 residues. The germline gives CDR1 SGHAT, CDR2 FQNNGV.

This clonotype was observed once. The genes are TRBV3-1 and TRBJ1-6; D uncertain. Trimming took 0 bases from V and 7 from J, leaving 10 bases between them. The CDR3 covers 15 residues. CDR1 and CDR2 from the germline V gene are LGHDT and YNNKEL (reference sequence). CDR3 region: CASSQELSPNSPLHF. The CDR3, as DNA: TGTGCCAGCAGCCAAGAGCTCAGCCCAAATTCACCCCTCCACTTT.

This clonotype has just a few counts. This chain links TRBV9 with TRBJ1-6; no reliable D call. Trimming removed 0 bases at V and 7 bases at J, with 8 bases between. CDR1 and CDR2 (germline): SGDLS, YYNGEE. This CDR3 has 14 amino acids. This chain's CDR3 is CASSVGNENSPLHF. CDR3 DNA sequence: TGTGCCAGCAGCGTAGGCAATGAAAATTCACCCCTCCACTTT.

The CDR3 DNA follows: TGTGCCAGCAGCTCGGGACTAACCTCAGATACGCAGTATTTT. It specifies CASSSGLTSDTQYF. V is TRBV7-2 and J is TRBJ2-3; TRBD2 agrees at 7 bases. Germline trimming cut 4 bases from V and 4 bases from J; bases unmatched to any gene: 5. Germline loops: CDR1 SGHTA, CDR2 FQGNSA. The CDR3 length is 14 residues. The full variable domain, rest sourced from reference TRBV7-2 and TRBJ2-3, is GAGVSQSPSNKVTEKGKDVELRCDPISGHTALYWYRQSLGQGLEFLIYFQGNSAPDKSGLPSDRFSAERTGGSVSTLTIQRTQQEDSAVYLCASSSGLTSDTQYFGPGTRLTVL.

The chain recombines TRBV19 with TRBJ2-5, with a weak D call TRBD2 (6 bases). The CDR3 is made up of 15 amino acids. V gave up 3 bases and J gave up 1 base, with 12 bases separating them. CDR1 LNHDA and CDR2 SQIVND come from the germline V gene (reference sequence). CDR3 DNA sequence: TGTGCCAGTAGTATCGGCGGGGACCTCCAAGAGACCCAGTACTTC. Residues: CASSIGGDLQETQYF.

V gene TRBV2 combines with J gene TRBJ2-7, with D tentatively TRBD2 (7 bases). Germline V gene data show CDR1 as SNHLY and CDR2 as FYNNEI. This CDR3 has 15 residues. Trimming pared 1 base from V and 0 bases from J, leaving 10 bases between. The CDR3 coding sequence is TGTGCCAGCAGTGAAGGGGGGGGGCCCTCCTACGAGCAGTACTTC. Amino acid sequence: CASSEGGGPSYEQYF.

This clonotype was detected once. This chain connects TRBV10-3 to TRBJ1-1; perhaps TRBD1 as D (5 bases). This CDR3 spans 15 amino acids. Between the trimmed V and J ends, which lost 2 bases and 0 bases, there was a span of 10 bases. Germline CDR1 is ENHRY and CDR2 is SYGVKD. The CDR3 DNA follows: TGTGCCATCAGTGAGGAGGTACAGGTGAACACTGAAGCTTTCTTT. Protein product: CAISEEVQVNTEAFF.

The table lists this clonotype with many counts. The chain couples TRBV4-1 to TRBJ2-1; 7 nucleotides line up with TRBD2. This CDR3 has 16 amino acids. V dropped 1 base and J dropped 0; count of bases not matched to a gene: 3. Germline V gene sequence: CDR1 MGHRA, CDR2 YSYEKL. DNA of the CDR3: TGCGCCAGCAGCCAAGCTGGGGGGGGCTCCTACAATGAGCAGTTCTTC. Protein sequence: CASSQAGGGSYNEQFF.

To note about this clonotype: A much larger clone lies one base from this, so it may be a read error. The V call is TRBV7-8, the J call TRBJ2-2, with D possibly matching TRBD2 (5 bases). V was trimmed by 5 bases and J by 1 base, leaving 11 bases between them. This CDR3 is built from 15 residues. Germline CDR1 reads SGHVS; CDR2 reads FQNEAQ. In nucleotides, the CDR3 is TGTGCCAGCAGCCGAGTAGCGCGGAACACCGGGGAGCTGTTTTTT. Protein sequence: CASSRVARNTGELFF.

This clonotype was detected a few times. The V call is TRBV20-1, the J call TRBJ1-5; possible D gene TRBD1, 5 bases. The V end lost 2 bases, the J end lost 6 bases, and 17 bases lay between the germline ends. This CDR3 region has 15 residues. CDR1 is DFQATT and CDR2 is SNEGSKA in the germline V gene (reference sequence). CDR3 in amino acids: CSARNLGTRGQPQHF. The CDR3 DNA reads as TGCAGTGCTAGAAATTTAGGGACCCGAGGTCAGCCCCAGCATTTT.

This chain connects TRBV12-3 or TRBV12-4 to TRBJ2-2, with no clear D. The CDR3 spans 12 residues. Trimming removed 9 bases from V and 7 bases from J, with 12 bases in between. The CDR3 sequence: CARPEVGGELFF. CDR3 bases: TGTGCCAGGCCAGAGGTTGGCGGGGAGCTGTTTTTT.

The chain is built from TRBV7-8 and TRBJ2-7; D may be TRBD1 (5 bases). The germline gives CDR1 SGHVS, CDR2 FQNEAQ. CDR3 length: 14 amino acids. The germline V and J ends were trimmed by 5 bases and 2 bases, with 13 bases remaining between them. CDR3 coding DNA: TGTGCCAGCAGCACAGGAGACATCACCTACGAGCAGTACGTC. Protein: CASSTGDITYEQYV.

The chain carries TRBV5-1 and TRBJ2-5, with 9 bases matching TRBD1. Germline trimming cut 1 base from V and 4 bases from J; bases unmatched to any gene: 2. CDR1 and CDR2 from the germline V gene are SGHRS and YFSETQ. This CDR3 is built from 14 residues. CDR3 in amino acids: CASSLTGGVETQYF. As DNA, the CDR3 is TGCGCCAGCAGCTTGACAGGGGGCGTAGAGACCCAGTACTTC.

This clonotype was detected a few times. The chain employs TRBV29-1 and TRBJ2-1; TRBD2 matches at 8 bases. Germline trimming cut 4 bases from V and 0 bases from J; bases unmatched to any gene: 11. The germline gives CDR1 SQVTM, CDR2 ANQGSEA. The CDR3 runs 17 residues. The CDR3 reads CSVVWSGGPSSYNEQFF. CDR3 in DNA: TGCAGCGTTGTATGGAGCGGGGGCCCCAGCTCCTACAATGAGCAGTTCTTC.

This sequence joins TRBV12-3 or TRBV12-4 and TRBJ1-1, with D unresolved. This CDR3 is built from 14 residues. Deletions cut 6 bases from V and 5 bases from J, with 16 bases between. CDR3: CASSPSSFRTEAFF. The CDR3 DNA reads TGTGCCAGCAGCCCGAGTAGTTTTAGAACTGAAGCTTTCTTT.

The CDR3 sequence: CSGGQDDSGYTF. In nucleotides, the CDR3 is TGCAGCGGGGGACAGGATGACTCTGGCTACACCTTC. The genes are TRBV29-1 and TRBJ1-2; 8 nucleotides match TRBD1. The CDR3 has 12 residues. The germline CDR1 and CDR2 sequences are SQVTM and ANQGSEA. Trimming removed 7 bases from V and 7 bases from J; junction bases left unmatched: 8.

This clonotype appeared a few times. The V call is TRBV19, the J call TRBJ2-5; D remains ambiguous. Germline-derived CDR1 and CDR2 are LNHDA and SQIVND (reference sequence). This CDR3 has 13 residues. V lost 4 bases, J lost 2 bases, and 8 bases lay in between. The CDR3 DNA follows: TGTGCCAGTAGTAACCAGGCGCAAGAGACCCAGTACTTC. Its translation: CASSNQAQETQYF.

This clonotype turned up a few times. CDR3 protein: CSAISGGPYNEQFF. The CDR3 DNA reads TGCAGTGCTATTAGCGGGGGGCCCTACAATGAGCAGTTCTTC. This rearrangement joins TRBV20-1 to TRBJ2-1; 10 bases match TRBD2. V lost 4 bases and J lost 2; bases outside the gene matches: 2. Germline CDR1 reads DFQATT; CDR2 reads SNEGSKA (reference sequence). CDR3 size: 14 residues.

This clonotype was picked up a small number of times. The chain recombines TRBV7-9 with TRBJ2-1; 10 nucleotides align to TRBD2. The CDR3 runs to 15 residues. The trim removed 5 bases at V and 9 bases at J, leaving 10 bases unmatched. From germline, CDR1 is SEHNR and CDR2 FQNEAQ (reference sequence). CDR3 sequence reads: CASSPSSGGIGEQFF. CDR3 DNA: TGTGCCAGCAGCCCCTCTAGCGGGGGTATAGGTGAGCAGTTCTTC.

The chain is built from TRBV13 and TRBJ2-3; D possibly corresponds to TRBD2 (6 bases). V shed 1 base and J shed 3 bases, with 14 bases lying between them. Germline CDR1 PRHDT, CDR2 FYEKMQ (reference sequence). This CDR3 is 16 amino acids long. The CDR3 DNA sequence: TGTGCCAGCAGCTTAGCCGCCTGGGGGGAAACAGATACGCAGTATTTT. Amino acids: CASSLAAWGETDTQYF.

The rearrangement links TRBV4-3 to TRBJ2-5; no firm D call. Germline V lookup: CDR1 LGHNA, CDR2 YSLEER. Trimming took 4 bases from V and 4 from J, leaving 10 bases between them. The CDR3 has 13 residues. This CDR3 is CASSLVLGETQYF. The CDR3 DNA sequence: TGCGCCAGCAGCCTGGTTCTCGGAGAGACCCAGTACTTC.

This clonotype appeared many times. J is TRBJ1-5 and V is TRBV6-1; D not certain. This CDR3 is built from 13 residues. Trimming shortened V by 2 bases and J by 6 bases, and 8 bases separated the two germline ends. The germline gives CDR1 MNHNS, CDR2 SASEGT. The DNA for the CDR3 is TGTGCCAGCAGTGAAATATTAAGTCAGCCCCAGCATTTT. This gives the protein CASSEILSQPQHF.

This clonotype was counted only a few times. V and J are TRBV5-5 and TRBJ1-1; TRBD1 might be the D (5 bases). This CDR3 spans 16 amino acids. Between the trimmed V and J ends, which lost 7 bases and 2 bases, there was a span of 21 bases. The germline V gene has CDR1 SGHKS and CDR2 YYEKEE (reference sequence). In DNA, the CDR3 is TGTGCCAGCGCCCTTAGGACCGGGGCCTCAAACACTGAAGCTTTCTTT. It encodes CASALRTGASNTEAFF.

This clonotype was counted between two and nine times. The chain recombines TRBV7-8 with TRBJ2-7; 10 bases align to TRBD2. The germline CDR1 and CDR2 sequences are SGHVS and FQNEAQ. Trimming cost V 5 bases and J 2 bases; bases outside gene matches: 0. The CDR3 contains 13 residues. The CDR3 is CASSGLAAYEQYV. In DNA form, the CDR3 reads TGTGCCAGCAGCGGACTAGCGGCCTACGAGCAGTACGTC.

This clonotype has just a few counts. V and J are TRBV7-2 and TRBJ2-3; 9 positions match TRBD2. With 2 bases clipped from V and 2 bases from J, the junction kept 2 bases outside the gene matches. This CDR3 comprises 15 residues. The germline V gene has CDR1 SGHTA and CDR2 FQGNSA. The DNA for the CDR3 is TGTGCCAGCAGCTTAATAGCGGGGGTCACAGATACGCAGTATTTT. Protein: CASSLIAGVTDTQYF. Filled out from reference TRBV7-2 and TRBJ2-3, the complete variable domain reads GAGVSQSPSNKVTEKGKDVELRCDPISGHTALYWYRQSLGQGLEFLIYFQGNSAPDKSGLPSDRFSAERTGGSVSTLTIQRTQQEDSAVYLCASSLIAGVTDTQYFGPGTRLTVL.

This clonotype occurred a few times. The chain links TRBV23-1 to TRBJ2-7; D not resolved. TRBV23-1 is reported as an ORF; its role is uncertain. V dropped 3 bases and J dropped 3 bases, with 12 bases sitting between them. CDR3 length: 14 residues. The CDR3 DNA sequence: TGCGCCAGCAGTCATGATAGGGCGAACTACGAGCAGTACGTC. Protein sequence: CASSHDRANYEQYV.

The rearrangement links TRBV6-5 to TRBJ1-2; 9 bases are a match to TRBD1. There are 14 residues in the CDR3. After removal of 6 bases from V and 4 bases from J, the junction contained 6 bases not matched to a gene. The germline gives CDR1 MNHEY, CDR2 SVGAGI. CDR3 residues: CASRFTGGAYGYTF. CDR3 coding DNA: TGTGCCAGCAGATTTACAGGGGGCGCCTATGGCTACACCTTC.

This clonotype occurred many times. V is TRBV6-6 and J is TRBJ1-1, with a tentative D call TRBD1 (6 bases). Germline V CDR1 and CDR2: MNHNY, SVGAGI (reference sequence). Trimming pared 7 bases from V and 5 bases from J, leaving 20 bases between. This CDR3 has 15 amino acids. DNA for the CDR3: TGTGCCAGCACCTCCTATCAGGGGATTCGGACTGAAGCTTTCTTT. Translated, it gives CASTSYQGIRTEAFF.

This clonotype has ten or more counts. This chain uses TRBV28 with TRBJ2-2; TRBD2 matches at 11 bases. In germline, CDR1 is MDHEN, CDR2 SYDVKM. The ends lost 6 bases at V and 1 base at J; junction bases unmatched: 13. CDR3 length equals 19 residues. The CDR3 region is CASSPAQLAGAVNTGELFF. The CDR3 DNA follows: TGTGCCAGCAGCCCCGCACAACTAGCGGGGGCCGTGAACACCGGGGAGCTGTTTTTT.

A few counts support this clonotype. The chain uses TRBV3-1 and TRBJ2-2; the D is unclear. With 11 bases removed from V and 3 bases from J, the gap between germline ends came to 13 bases. The CDR3 contains 13 residues. Germline lookup yields CDR1 LGHDT and CDR2 YNNKEL (reference sequence). The CDR3 is CAGSSGYTGELFF. DNA for the CDR3: TGTGCCGGCTCCTCCGGCTACACCGGGGAGCTGTTTTTT.

This clonotype was recorded a few times. The chain joins TRBV7-9 to TRBJ2-5, with 8 bases fitting TRBD2. Losses at the gene ends were 8 bases for V and 1 base for J; bases not matched to a gene: 6. CDR1 and CDR2 (germline): SEHNR, FQNEAQ (reference sequence). CDR3 size: 14 residues. CDR3 DNA: TGTGCCAGCGATCTAGCGGGCTCCCAAGAGACCCAGTACTTC. Translated, it gives CASDLAGSQETQYF.

The chain uses TRBV7-2 and TRBJ2-2, with a tentative D call TRBD2 (5 bases). The CDR3 loop spans 15 amino acids. V was cut by 5 bases and J by 1 base, with 11 bases left in between. CDR1 SGHTA and CDR2 FQGNSA come from the germline V gene. The CDR3 DNA reads TGTGCCAGCAGCATTAGCGTGGGGAACACCGGGGAGCTGTTTTTT. This translates into CASSISVGNTGELFF.